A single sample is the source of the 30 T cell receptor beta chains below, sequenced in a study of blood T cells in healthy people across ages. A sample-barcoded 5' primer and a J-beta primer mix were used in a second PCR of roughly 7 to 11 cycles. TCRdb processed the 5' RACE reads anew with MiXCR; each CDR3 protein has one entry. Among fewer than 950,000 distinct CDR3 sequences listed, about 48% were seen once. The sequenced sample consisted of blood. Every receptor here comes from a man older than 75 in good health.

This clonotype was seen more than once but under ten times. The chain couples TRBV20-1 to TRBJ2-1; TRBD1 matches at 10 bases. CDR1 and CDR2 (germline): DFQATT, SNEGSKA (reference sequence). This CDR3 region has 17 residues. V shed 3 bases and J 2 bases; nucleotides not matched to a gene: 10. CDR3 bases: TGCAGTGCTAGCTCCGACGCGACAGGGGGCCCCTACAATGAGCAGTTCTTC. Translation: CSASSDATGGPYNEQFF.

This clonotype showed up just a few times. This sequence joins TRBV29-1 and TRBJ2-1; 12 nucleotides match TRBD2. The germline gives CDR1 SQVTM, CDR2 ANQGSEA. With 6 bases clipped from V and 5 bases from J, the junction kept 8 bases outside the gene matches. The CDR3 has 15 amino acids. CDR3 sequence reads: CSVALAGGQNNEQFF. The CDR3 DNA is TGCAGCGTAGCACTAGCGGGAGGCCAAAACAATGAGCAGTTCTTC.

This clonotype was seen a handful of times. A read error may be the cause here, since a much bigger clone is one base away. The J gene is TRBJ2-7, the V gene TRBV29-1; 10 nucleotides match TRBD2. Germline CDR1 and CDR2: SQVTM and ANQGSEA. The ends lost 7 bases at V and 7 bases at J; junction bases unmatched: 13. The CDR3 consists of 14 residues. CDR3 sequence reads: CSAAGLAVGNEQYF. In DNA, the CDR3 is TGCAGCGCGGCCGGACTAGCGGTAGGGAATGAGCAGTACTTC.

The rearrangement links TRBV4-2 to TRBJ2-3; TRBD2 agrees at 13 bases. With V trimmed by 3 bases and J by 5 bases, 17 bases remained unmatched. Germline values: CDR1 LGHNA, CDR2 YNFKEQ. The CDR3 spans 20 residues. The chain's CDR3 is CASSHLPGLAGEKRGDTQYF. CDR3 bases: TGTGCCAGCAGCCATCTCCCCGGACTAGCGGGGGAAAAACGAGGAGATACGCAGTATTTT.

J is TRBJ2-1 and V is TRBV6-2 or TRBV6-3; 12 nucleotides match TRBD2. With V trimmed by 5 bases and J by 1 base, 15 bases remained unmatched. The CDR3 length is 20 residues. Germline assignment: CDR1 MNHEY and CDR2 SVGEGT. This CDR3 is CASSPAHGLAGGPSYNEQFF. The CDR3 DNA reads TGTGCCAGCAGTCCTGCCCACGGTCTAGCGGGAGGGCCGTCCTACAATGAGCAGTTCTTC.

CDR3 region: CASSTEGFGYEQYF. DNA for the CDR3: TGTGCCAGCAGTACCGAGGGGTTCGGCTACGAGCAGTACTTC. The rearrangement joins TRBV6-1 to TRBJ2-7; D might be TRBD1 or TRBD2, each matching 5 bases. This CDR3 is 14 amino acids long. Trimming took off 5 bases at V and 3 bases at J, with 14 bases between the two ends. Germline V CDR1 and CDR2: MNHNS, SASEGT.

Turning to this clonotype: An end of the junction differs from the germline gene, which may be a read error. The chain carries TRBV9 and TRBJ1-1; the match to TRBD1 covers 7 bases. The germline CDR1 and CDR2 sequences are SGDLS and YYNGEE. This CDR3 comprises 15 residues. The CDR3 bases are TGTACCAGCGGAGGGGGCAGGGGAAAAGAACCTGAAGCTTTCTTT. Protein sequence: CTSGGGRGKEPEAFF. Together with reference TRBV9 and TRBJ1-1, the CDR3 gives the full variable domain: DSGVTQTPKHLITATGQRVTLRCSPRSGDLSVYWYQQSLDQGLQFLIQYYNGEERAKGNILERFSAQQFPDLHSELNLSSLELGDSALYFCTSGGGRGKEPEAFFGQGTRLTVV.

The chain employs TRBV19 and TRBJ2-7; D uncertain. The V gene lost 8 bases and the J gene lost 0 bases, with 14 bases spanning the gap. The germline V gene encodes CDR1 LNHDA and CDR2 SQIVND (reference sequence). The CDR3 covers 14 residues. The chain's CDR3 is CASAVGLGSYEQYF. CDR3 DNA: TGTGCCAGTGCAGTGGGGTTGGGCTCCTACGAGCAGTACTTC.

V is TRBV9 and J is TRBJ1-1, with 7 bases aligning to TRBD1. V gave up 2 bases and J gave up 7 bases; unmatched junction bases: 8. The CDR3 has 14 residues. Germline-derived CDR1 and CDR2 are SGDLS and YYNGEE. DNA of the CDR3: TGTGCCAGCAGCGTGGGAGGGGGCCGAGGTGAAGCTTTCTTT. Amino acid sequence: CASSVGGGRGEAFF. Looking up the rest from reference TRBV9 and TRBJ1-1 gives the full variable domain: DSGVTQTPKHLITATGQRVTLRCSPRSGDLSVYWYQQSLDQGLQFLIQYYNGEERAKGNILERFSAQQFPDLHSELNLSSLELGDSALYFCASSVGGGRGEAFFGQGTRLTVV.

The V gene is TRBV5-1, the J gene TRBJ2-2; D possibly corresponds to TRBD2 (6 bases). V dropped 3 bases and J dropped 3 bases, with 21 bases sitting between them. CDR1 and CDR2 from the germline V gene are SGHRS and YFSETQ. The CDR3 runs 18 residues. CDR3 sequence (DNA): TGCGCCAGCAGCTGGAGGGACCGGACCCTTCGGGACACCGGGGAGCTGTTTTTT. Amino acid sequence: CASSWRDRTLRDTGELFF.

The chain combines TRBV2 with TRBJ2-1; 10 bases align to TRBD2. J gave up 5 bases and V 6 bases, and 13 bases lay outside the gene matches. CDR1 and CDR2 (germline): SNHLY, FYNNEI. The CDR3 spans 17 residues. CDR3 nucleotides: TGTGCCAGCAGCCGGGGGAGCGGGAGGGGGGCTGACAATGAGCAGTTCTTC. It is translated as CASSRGSGRGADNEQFF.

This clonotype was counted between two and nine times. The CDR3 DNA reads TGTGCCAGCAGCTTACGTCGGCTAGCGGGAGTATATGAGCAGTTCTTC. As protein: CASSLRRLAGVYEQFF. V gene TRBV11-2 combines with J gene TRBJ2-1, with 10 bases lining up with TRBD2. Per germline, CDR1 SGHAT and CDR2 FQNNGV. Losses at the gene ends were 2 bases for V and 8 bases for J; bases not matched to a gene: 9. This CDR3 has 16 residues.

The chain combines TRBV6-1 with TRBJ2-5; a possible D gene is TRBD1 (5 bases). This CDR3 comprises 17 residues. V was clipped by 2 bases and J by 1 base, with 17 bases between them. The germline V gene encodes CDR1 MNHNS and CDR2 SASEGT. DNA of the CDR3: TGTGCCAGCAGTGAAAGACAGAGAACGCAAGGCCAAGAGACCCAGTACTTC. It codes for CASSERQRTQGQETQYF.

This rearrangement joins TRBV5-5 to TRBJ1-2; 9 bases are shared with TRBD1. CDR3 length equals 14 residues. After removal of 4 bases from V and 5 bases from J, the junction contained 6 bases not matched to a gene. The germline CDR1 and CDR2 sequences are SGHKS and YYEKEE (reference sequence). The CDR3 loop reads CASSRDRARYGYTF. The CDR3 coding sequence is TGTGCCAGCAGCAGGGACAGGGCCCGGTATGGCTACACCTTC. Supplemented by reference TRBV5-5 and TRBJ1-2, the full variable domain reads DAGVTQSPTHLIKTRGQQVTLRCSPISGHKSVSWYQQVLGQGPQFIFQYYEKEERGRGNFPDRFSARQFPNYSSELNVNALLLGDSALYLCASSRDRARYGYTFGSGTRLTVV.

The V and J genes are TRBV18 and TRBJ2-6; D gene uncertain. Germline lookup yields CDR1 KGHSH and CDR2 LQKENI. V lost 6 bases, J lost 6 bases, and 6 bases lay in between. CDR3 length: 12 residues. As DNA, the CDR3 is TGTGCCAGCTCGGCAGAGGCCAACGTCCTGACTTTC. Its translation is CASSAEANVLTF.

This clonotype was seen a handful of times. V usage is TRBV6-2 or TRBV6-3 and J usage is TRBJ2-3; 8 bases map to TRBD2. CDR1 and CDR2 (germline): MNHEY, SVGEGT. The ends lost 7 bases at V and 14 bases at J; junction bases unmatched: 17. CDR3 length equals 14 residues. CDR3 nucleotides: TGTGCCAGCATCACGAGAGCGGGAGATAGATACGCGTATTTT. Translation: CASITRAGDRYAYF.

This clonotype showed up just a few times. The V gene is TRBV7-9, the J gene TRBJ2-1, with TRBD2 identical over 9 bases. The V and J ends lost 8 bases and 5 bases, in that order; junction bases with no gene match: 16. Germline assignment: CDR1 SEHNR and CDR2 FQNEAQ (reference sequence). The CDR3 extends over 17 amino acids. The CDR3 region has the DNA TGTGCCAGCGGACCGCCCTCAAGACTAGCGGTCAACAATGAGCAGTTCTTC. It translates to CASGPPSRLAVNNEQFF.

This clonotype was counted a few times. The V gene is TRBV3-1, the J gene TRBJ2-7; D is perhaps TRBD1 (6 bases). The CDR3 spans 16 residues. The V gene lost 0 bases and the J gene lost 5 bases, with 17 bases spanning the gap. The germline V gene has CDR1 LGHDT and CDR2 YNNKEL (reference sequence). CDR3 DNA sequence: TGTGCCAGCAGCCAAGAAGGGGATGGCAGGGGAGACGAGCAGTACTTC. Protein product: CASSQEGDGRGDEQYF.

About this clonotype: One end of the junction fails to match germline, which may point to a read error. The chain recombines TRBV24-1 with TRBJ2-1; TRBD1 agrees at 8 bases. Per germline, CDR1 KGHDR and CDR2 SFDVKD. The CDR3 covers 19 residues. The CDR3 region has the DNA TGTGCCACCGGTGATTTGCCCGGTCGTGGGACAGGTAGTTACAATGAGCAGTTCTTC. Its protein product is CATGDLPGRGTGSYNEQFF.

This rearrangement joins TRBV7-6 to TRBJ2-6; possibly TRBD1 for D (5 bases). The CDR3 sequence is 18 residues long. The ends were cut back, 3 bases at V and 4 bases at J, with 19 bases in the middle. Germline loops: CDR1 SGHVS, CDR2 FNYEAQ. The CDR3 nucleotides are TGTGCCAGCAGCTTCAAGGGGCGAGGTGCCCTGGGGGCCAACGTCCTGACTTTC. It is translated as CASSFKGRGALGANVLTF.

CDR3 loop: CASSLRPNSYEQYF. CDR3 in DNA: TGCGCCAGCAGCTTGAGGCCAAACTCCTACGAGCAGTACTTC. This chain links TRBV5-1 with TRBJ2-7; D not resolved. This CDR3 has 14 amino acids. Per the germline V gene, CDR1 is SGHRS and CDR2 is YFSETQ. The V and J ends lost 1 base and 0 bases respectively, with 8 bases between them.

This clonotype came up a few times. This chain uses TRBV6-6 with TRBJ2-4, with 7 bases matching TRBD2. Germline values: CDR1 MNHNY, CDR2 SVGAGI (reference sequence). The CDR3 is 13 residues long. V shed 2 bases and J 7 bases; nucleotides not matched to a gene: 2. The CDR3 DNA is TGTGCCAGCAGTTACGAGCGGGACAACATTCAGTACTTC. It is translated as CASSYERDNIQYF.

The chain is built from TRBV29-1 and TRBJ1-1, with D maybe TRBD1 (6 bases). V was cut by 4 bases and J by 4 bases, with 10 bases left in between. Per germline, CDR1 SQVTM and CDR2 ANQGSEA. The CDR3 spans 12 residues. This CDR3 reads CSVGGAGTEAFF. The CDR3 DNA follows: TGCAGCGTTGGGGGGGCCGGCACTGAAGCTTTCTTT.

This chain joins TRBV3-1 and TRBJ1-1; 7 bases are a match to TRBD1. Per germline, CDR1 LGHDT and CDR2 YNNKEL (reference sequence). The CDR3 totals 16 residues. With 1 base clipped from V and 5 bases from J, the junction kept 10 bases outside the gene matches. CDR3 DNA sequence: TGTGCCAGCAGCCAAGGGGGAGGGACAGTCGGGACTGAAGCTTTCTTT. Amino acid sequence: CASSQGGGTVGTEAFF.

The CDR3 is CASSPSGPIADTQYF. CDR3 DNA sequence: TGTGCCAGCTCGCCTAGCGGACCCATCGCAGATACGCAGTATTTT. The rearrangement uses TRBV18 and TRBJ2-3; 7 positions agree with TRBD2. After removal of 6 bases from V and 4 bases from J, the junction contained 10 bases not matched to a gene. Germline V lookup: CDR1 KGHSH, CDR2 LQKENI. This CDR3 is 15 amino acids long.

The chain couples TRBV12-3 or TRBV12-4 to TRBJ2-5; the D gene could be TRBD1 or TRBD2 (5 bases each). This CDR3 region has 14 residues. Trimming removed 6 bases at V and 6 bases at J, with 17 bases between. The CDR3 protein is CASRTYGGRKTQYF. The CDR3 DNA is TGTGCCAGCAGGACTTATGGGGGTAGGAAGACCCAGTACTTC.

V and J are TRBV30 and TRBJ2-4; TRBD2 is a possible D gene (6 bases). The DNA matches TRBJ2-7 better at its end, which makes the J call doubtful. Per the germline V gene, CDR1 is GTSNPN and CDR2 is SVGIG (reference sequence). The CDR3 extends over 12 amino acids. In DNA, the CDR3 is TGTACCAGTGGGGGGACGTCCTACGAGCAGTACTTC. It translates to CTSGGTSYEQYF.

The CDR3: CASSSHRSNQPQHF. CDR3 nucleotides: TGTGCCAGCAGTTCCCACAGGAGCAATCAGCCCCAGCATTTT. The chain combines TRBV7-2 with TRBJ1-5, with a possible D match to TRBD1 (5 bases). Germline CDR1 is SGHTA and CDR2 is FQGNSA. The V and J ends lost 6 bases and 1 base respectively, with 10 bases between them. The CDR3 sequence is 14 residues long.

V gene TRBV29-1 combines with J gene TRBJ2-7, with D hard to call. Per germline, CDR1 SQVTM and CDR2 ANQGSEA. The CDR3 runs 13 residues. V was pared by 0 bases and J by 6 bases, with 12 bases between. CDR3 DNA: TGCAGCGTTGAAGAGGTAGTGGGCCCCGAGCAGTACTTC. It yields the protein CSVEEVVGPEQYF.

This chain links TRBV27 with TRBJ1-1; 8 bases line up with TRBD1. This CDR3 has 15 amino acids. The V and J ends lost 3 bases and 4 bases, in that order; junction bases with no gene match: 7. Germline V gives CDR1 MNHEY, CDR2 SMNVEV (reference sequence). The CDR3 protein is CASSFLGQGLTEAFF. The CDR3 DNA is TGTGCCAGCAGTTTCCTCGGACAGGGCCTCACTGAAGCTTTCTTT.